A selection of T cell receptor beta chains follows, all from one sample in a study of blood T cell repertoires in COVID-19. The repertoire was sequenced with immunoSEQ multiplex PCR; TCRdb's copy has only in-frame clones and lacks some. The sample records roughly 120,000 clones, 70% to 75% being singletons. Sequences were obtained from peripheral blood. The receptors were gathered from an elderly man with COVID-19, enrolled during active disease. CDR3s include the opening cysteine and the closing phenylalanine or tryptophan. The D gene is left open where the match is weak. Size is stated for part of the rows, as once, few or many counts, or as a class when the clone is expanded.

TGCGCCAGCAGCCGGGGACAGAGAGAAGCTTTCTTT CASSRGQREAFF 12 TRBV4-3 once TRBJ1-1 TRBD1
TGTGCCAGCAGTTTCGGGACTAACAATGAGCAGTTCTTC CASSFGTNNEQFF 13 TRBV6-5 NA TRBJ2-1 TRBD2
TGTGCCAGCAGCAAAGCGGGAGGTGGTTACAATGAGCAGTTCTTC CASSKAGGGYNEQFF 15 TRBV7-6 NA TRBJ2-1 TRBD2
TGTGCCAGTAGTACTTTAGCGGGAGCATACGAGCAGTACTTC CASSTLAGAYEQYF 14 TRBV19 NA TRBJ2-7 TRBD2
TGTGCTAGTGGTTTGGACACCCTTGAAGCTTTCTTT CASGLDTLEAFF 12 TRBV12-5 few TRBJ1-1 NA
TGTGCCAGCAGCTTGGTTACTAGCGGGATAGGCGGGGAGCTGTTTTTT CASSLVTSGIGGELFF 16 TRBV5-4 once TRBJ2-2 TRBD2
TGTGCCAGCAGAACGGGACTAGCGGGGACAGATACGCAGTATTTT CASRTGLAGTDTQYF 15 TRBV2 few TRBJ2-3 TRBD2
TGTGCCAGCAGTGACTTGGGACTAGCGGGAGTAGGTGATGAGCAGTTCTTC CASSDLGLAGVGDEQFF 17 TRBV28 NA TRBJ2-1 TRBD2
TGTGCTAGCAGCATCGGACTAGCGGGAGGTCAAGAGACCCAGTACTTC CASSIGLAGGQETQYF 16 TRBV7-7 NA TRBJ2-5 TRBD2
TGTGCCAGCAGTTTATCGGGACAGCACAATGAGCAGTTCTTC CASSLSGQHNEQFF 14 TRBV27 few TRBJ2-1 TRBD1
TGCGCCAGCAGTCGGGACAGTCGAAACACCATATATTTT CASSRDSRNTIYF 13 TRBV23-1 NA TRBJ1-3 TRBD1